This T cell receptor (beta chain) was identified during a study of shared clonotypes between healthy human individuals (TCRdb year 2020). Regarding the complete study: The cohort included three men and two women between 18 and 49 years of age. Libraries were prepared and TCR repertoires were sequenced by different laboratories using diverse techniques, in order to increase sequencing depth and limit assay-specific biases. To estimate repertoire size and how much clonotype sharing occurs between individuals, the study deeply sequenced the blood TCR repertoires of about 5 healthy adults. Per donor, three plates each were used for CD4 naive and CD4 memory, two for CD8 naive, and one for CD8 memory. Leukapheresis yielded between about 0.8 and 8.9 billion PBMCs per donor.

A word on this clone: No cognate antigen has been identified for it. It has no much larger one-base neighbor in the sample; base qualities were not kept.

TCR CDR3 regions were amplified from genomic DNA by multiplex PCR using the deep immunoSEQ assay. Genomic DNA extracted from each cell subset was distributed evenly over all wells of several immunoSEQ 96-well plates, and each plate served as one replicate. For sorted subsets, each replicate PCR was loaded with about 200 ng genomic DNA, equivalent to 25,000 to 35,000 T cell genomes. Purified libraries were measured with a Qubit 3.0 fluorometer, size-checked on a Bioanalyzer 2100, and measured again with the KAPA Library Quantification kit. A separate single-read 150-cycle Illumina NextSeq 550 flow cell was used to sequence each immunoSEQ 96-well plate. Turning to the authors' computational methods: Because only junctional sequences without quality scores were contained in the immunoSEQ output, filtering matching that applied to full-length reads could not be performed. To assign V/J genes and CDR3, sequences were annotated against IMGT germline references using PyIR, a Python wrapper for IgBLAST v1.9. Reads were filtered out if the reads had weak V/J assignments (E-value above 1e-6), no CDR3, stop codons, out-of-frame junctions, or ambiguous translated residues. V3J clonotypes were defined as sequences sharing an identical inferred V gene, J gene, and CDR3 amino acid sequence. Percentage overlap between repertoires was calculated by dividing the number of shared unique clonotypes by the size of the smaller repertoire. RTK rarefaction, the Chao1 estimator, and Recon v2.1 estimates of unobserved clonotypes were used to assess repertoire richness. Generation probabilities were computed with OLGA for all TCRbeta clonotypes obtained by the gDNA method from several donors. As stored in TCRdb, this immuneACCESS dataset retains in-frame rearrangements with V and J assigned. A fraction of the clones does not appear; measured against another copy, unresolved V genes explain less than half of the discrepancy, and the remainder lacks a known reason. The V and J calls and clone size come from that table; D and trimming were worked out from the DNA. The sample records about 2 million clones, about 95% of which are singletons. The ten largest clonotypes hold 0.95% to 1.5% of the sample.

The research as a whole found: Compared with non-shared clonotypes, the clonotypes found in all four sorted-subset donors had higher generation probabilities. Larger estimated clonotype richness was generally found for naive subsets than for memory subsets. Even with the large sequencing depth, rarefaction of the sorted-subset datasets indicated that sequencing was incomplete. Sharing across four donors was observed for approximately 5% of naive CD4, less than 4% of naive CD8, 2% to 2.5% of memory CD4, and about 0.4% of memory CD8 clonotypes. Sampling was restricted to blood, and TCR repertoires in tissues likely differ from the TCR repertoires found in blood. The genetic and exposure-history diversity represented was limited by the small number of donors. Pairwise subsampling indicated that sequencing depth was expected to affect the degree of clonotype sharing among donors.

CD8 naive samples were obtained by positive selection for CCR7 among CD45RO-negative cells, yielding a CD45RA+CCR7+ population from which TemRA cells were excluded. The donors were healthy, HIV-negative adults with no recently reported acute infections or vaccinations. All donors were Caucasian adults living in Nashville, Tennessee, USA. Blood was collected by leukapheresis, and PBMCs were isolated by Ficoll-Histopaque density gradient centrifugation and then cryopreserved in liquid nitrogen vapor phase. Analytical flow cytometry was used to check the purity and quantity of each magnetically sorted T cell population. Genomic DNA was isolated from every sorted fraction and measured by UV absorbance on a Nanodrop 2000c. CDR1 and CDR2, per the germline V gene (reference sequence), are LNHDA and SQIVND. The V and J ends are trimmed by 2 bases and 3 bases, leaving 7 bases between them. Measured from the cysteine to the phenylalanine, the CDR3 is 13 residues long. Just CDR3 DNA is preserved here, 39 bases in frame from base 1.

The sample taken for sequencing was naive CD8+ T cells sorted from blood. The cell subset or site label here, explained by the study, means: CD45RA+CCR7+. The rearrangement joined TRBV19 to TRBJ1-1; the D gene is not confidently resolved. The sequence was obtained from a man younger than 35 in good health. The DNA sequence is TGTGCCAGTAGTATACGTGAGTACACTGAAGCTTTCTTT. Its protein reads: CASSIREYTEAFF.